This record covers a single TCR beta chain. V gave up 8 bases and J gave up 9 bases, with 17 bases separating them. CDR1 is GTSNPN and CDR2 is SVGIG in the germline V gene (reference sequence). CDR3 length: 13 residues. The record originates from a study of blood T cell repertoires in COVID-19. Study-level background: From T cells, B-cell-depleted T cells, or PBMCs came the material, which was cDNA or gDNA.

This table comes from immunoSEQ multiplex PCR, and its TCRdb copy is limited to in-frame clones, with some not included. The sample lists 540,000 or so clones; about 88% were seen once. Enrollment of patients from Seattle took place during active infection, with longitudinal follow-up. The chain joins TRBV30 to TRBJ1-6, with unresolved D. Sequencing was carried out using peripheral blood. This receptor was taken from a woman aged 50 to 60 with COVID-19, enrolled during active disease. CDR3 DNA: TGTGCCCTGGAGGGAGGTGGCGGTTCACCCCTCCACTTT. This translates into CALEGGGGSPLHF.